These 25 T cell receptor beta chains were sequenced from one sample in a study of T cell repertoires in aging, cancer and after chemotherapy. Rearranged V-D-J TRB sequences were amplified with a mixed TRB-A/B primer pool. TCRdb reanalysed the multiplex PCR reads using MiXCR and keeps one entry per CDR3 protein. The sample carries approximately 1,300 distinct CDR3 sequences, around 21% recorded once. The template was genomic DNA from peripheral blood, not RNA. The sample taken for sequencing was blood. The receptor source for this set is a human donor with a solid tumor.

J is TRBJ1-2 and V is TRBV18; no definite D call. The germline V and J ends were trimmed by 3 bases and 5 bases, with 13 bases remaining between them. This CDR3 comprises 14 residues. Germline CDR1 and CDR2: KGHSH and LQKENI. CDR3 nucleotide sequence: TGTGCCAGCTCACCGCTAGGAGCAGAATATGGCTACACCTTC. It specifies CASSPLGAEYGYTF.

By frequency in the sample, this clonotype is medium-sized (0.01 to 0.1%). The rearrangement joins TRBV6-1 to TRBJ2-3; 8 nucleotides match TRBD2. V lost 4 bases and J lost 3; bases outside the gene matches: 3. This CDR3 is built from 14 residues. Germline assignment: CDR1 MNHNS and CDR2 SASEGT. In DNA, the CDR3 is TGTGCCAGCAGTGCGGGGGGGCGTACAGATACGCAGTATTTT. Amino acids: CASSAGGRTDTQYF.

By share of the sample, this clonotype is medium-sized. J is TRBJ2-3 and V is TRBV4-2, with D possibly matching TRBD2 (6 bases). This CDR3 is built from 15 residues. Germline V gene data show CDR1 as LGHNA and CDR2 as YNFKEQ. Trimming cost V 1 base and J 5 bases, with 13 bases left between them. CDR3 region: CASSQGRGSVDTQYF. CDR3 coding DNA: TGTGCCAGCAGCCAAGGACGGGGGTCAGTAGATACGCAGTATTTT.

This clonotype is medium-sized (0.01 to 0.1%) within its sample. The V gene is TRBV6-5, the J gene TRBJ2-5, with D perhaps being TRBD1 or TRBD2 (5 bases each). There are 13 residues in the CDR3. Germline assignment: CDR1 MNHEY and CDR2 SVGAGI. Trimming removed 0 bases at V and 5 bases at J, with 7 bases between. The CDR3 DNA sequence: TGTGCCAGCAGTTACTCCGGGACGGAGACCCAGTACTTC. It codes for CASSYSGTETQYF.

This clonotype is classed as medium-sized. The chain carries TRBV12-3 or TRBV12-4 and TRBJ2-1, with TRBD2 matching 10 bases. The CDR3 is 15 residues long. J gave up 4 bases and V 5 bases, and 5 bases lay outside the gene matches. The CDR3 sequence is CASSRSGGKYNEQFF. The CDR3, as DNA: TGTGCCAGCAGTCGTAGCGGGGGGAAATACAATGAGCAGTTCTTC.

By frequency in the sample, this clonotype is medium-sized. The rearrangement joins TRBV5-6 to TRBJ2-7; 8 bases agree with TRBD2. Germline CDR1 reads SGHDT; CDR2 reads YYEEEE. The CDR3 runs to 14 residues. The V and J ends lost 3 bases and 6 bases, in that order; junction bases with no gene match: 8. The CDR3 loop reads CASSSSGAGGEQYF. In nucleotides, the CDR3 is TGTGCCAGCAGCTCCTCAGGGGCGGGGGGCGAGCAGTACTTC.

This clonotype is medium-sized by share. For the CDR3, the DNA is TGTGCCAGCAGCTTGGCCTCGGGGGGAAATACGCAGTATTTT. Protein sequence: CASSLASGGNTQYF. V is TRBV5-6 and J is TRBJ2-3; 7 nucleotides agree with TRBD2. This CDR3 has 14 amino acids. J was trimmed by 7 bases and V by 0 bases; bases with no gene match: 5. The germline gives CDR1 SGHDT, CDR2 YYEEEE.

In its sample, this clonotype ranks as medium-sized. The chain recombines TRBV19 with TRBJ2-3; tentatively, D is TRBD2 (5 bases). Germline assignment: CDR1 LNHDA and CDR2 SQIVND (reference sequence). The CDR3 contains 12 residues. Trimming left V 6 bases short and J 5 bases short, with 9 bases between. CDR3 amino acids: CASRLAGDTQYF. DNA of the CDR3: TGTGCCAGTAGGCTAGCAGGAGATACGCAGTATTTT.

This rearrangement joins TRBV5-5 to TRBJ2-5; perhaps D is TRBD1 or TRBD2 (6 bases each). V shed 0 bases and J shed 5 bases, with 11 bases lying between them. The length of the CDR3 is 14 residues. Germline V lookup: CDR1 SGHKS, CDR2 YYEKEE (reference sequence). CDR3 region: CASSLGGGRETQYF. The CDR3 DNA sequence: TGTGCCAGCAGCTTGGGTGGGGGGCGCGAGACCCAGTACTTC.

This clonotype was detected a few times. V usage is TRBV4-3 and J usage is TRBJ2-2; possible D gene TRBD1, 7 bases. Trimming removed 0 bases at V and 3 bases at J, with 20 bases between. The germline gives CDR1 LGHNA, CDR2 YSLEER. This CDR3 region has 19 residues. The CDR3 loop reads CASSQDRFGARGDTGELFF. The CDR3 coding sequence is TGCGCCAGCAGCCAAGATCGGTTTGGGGCCAGGGGGGACACCGGGGAGCTGTTTTTT.

This clonotype is medium-sized. J is TRBJ2-3 and V is TRBV6-1; 11 bases map to TRBD2. The length of the CDR3 is 14 residues. CDR1 and CDR2 (germline): MNHNS, SASEGT. V lost 8 bases and J lost 2; bases outside the gene matches: 3. CDR3 sequence: CASASGGFTDTQYF. CDR3 DNA sequence: TGTGCCAGCGCTAGCGGGGGGTTCACAGATACGCAGTATTTT.

The genes are TRBV6-5 and TRBJ1-1; D may be TRBD1 (6 bases). Germline lookup yields CDR1 MNHEY and CDR2 SVGAGI. Trimming shortened V by 6 bases and J by 4 bases, and 15 bases separated the two germline ends. The CDR3 covers 14 residues. CDR3 sequence (DNA): TGTGCCAGCAGGCCCCGAGGGGGAGGCACTGAAGCTTTCTTT. This gives the protein CASRPRGGGTEAFF.

The chain joins TRBV7-2 to TRBJ1-3; D ambiguous. The CDR3 is 12 residues long. CDR1 is SGHTA, CDR2 FQGNSA, per germline. Deletions cut 1 base from V and 4 bases from J, with 2 bases between. The CDR3 reads CASSLEGNTIYF. For the CDR3, the DNA is TGTGCCAGCAGCTTAGAAGGAAACACCATATATTTT.

Concerning this clonotype: A read error may be the cause here, since a much bigger clone is one base away. CDR3 sequence reads: CSARAGSGGGQAKYF. The DNA of the CDR3 is TGCAGTGCTAGAGCGGGGAGCGGGGGGGGTCAGGCCAAGTACTTC. The J gene is TRBJ2-5, the V gene TRBV20-1, with 10 bases identical to TRBD2. Germline V gene lookup returns CDR1 DFQATT and CDR2 SNEGSKA (reference sequence). This CDR3 spans 15 amino acids. The V and J ends lost 1 base and 12 bases, in that order; junction bases with no gene match: 14.

This clonotype is medium-sized in the sample. The rearrangement links TRBV5-4 to TRBJ1-3; TRBD1 aligns across 7 bases. Trimming at V came to 5 bases and at J to 4 bases, leaving 6 bases not matched to a gene. Germline-derived CDR1 and CDR2 are SGHNT and YYREEE (reference sequence). The CDR3 covers 14 residues. CDR3 region: CASRPQGPGNTIYF. DNA for the CDR3: TGTGCCAGCAGACCACAGGGGCCGGGAAACACCATATATTTT. Full variable domain (outside the CDR3, taken from reference TRBV5-4 and TRBJ1-3): ETGVTQSPTHLIKTRGQQVTLRCSSQSGHNTVSWYQQALGQGPQFIFQYYREEENGRGNFPPRFSGLQFPNYSSELNVNALELDDSALYLCASRPQGPGNTIYFGEGSWLTVV.

This chain joins TRBV5-1 and TRBJ1-3, with 8 bases identical to TRBD1. Germline V gene lookup returns CDR1 SGHRS and CDR2 YFSETQ. The CDR3 spans 16 residues. Trimming cost V 2 bases and J 0 bases; bases outside gene matches: 4. CDR3 nucleotides: TGCGCCAGCAGCTTCCAGGGGGCCAGCTCTGGAAACACCATATATTTT. This translates into CASSFQGASSGNTIYF.

In its sample, this clonotype is medium-sized (0.01 to 0.1%). The V gene is TRBV15, the J gene TRBJ2-2; D may be TRBD1 (5 bases). CDR1 is LNHNV, CDR2 YYDKDF, per germline (reference sequence). V was cut by 1 base and J by 3 bases, with 12 bases left in between. The CDR3 totals 16 residues. CDR3 region: CATSRVLDSYTGELFF. The CDR3 coding sequence is TGTGCCACCAGCAGAGTACTTGACAGCTACACCGGGGAGCTGTTTTTT.

The chain carries TRBV4-1 and TRBJ1-4; D remains unclear. V lost 8 bases and J 3 bases, leaving 7 bases between the germline ends. Germline V gene data show CDR1 as MGHRA and CDR2 as YSYEKL. The CDR3 has 12 amino acids. Written as DNA, the CDR3 is TGCGCCAGCCGAGGTTCTAATGAAAAACTGTTTTTT. This gives the protein CASRGSNEKLFF.

This clonotype is medium-sized. This chain links TRBV6-2 or TRBV6-3 with TRBJ2-1, with D possibly being TRBD2 (6 bases). The length of the CDR3 is 14 residues. CDR1 and CDR2 (germline): MNHEY, SVGEGT. V was shortened by 0 bases and J by 5 bases, with 8 bases between the two germline ends. CDR3 residues: CASSYSGRHNEQFF. The CDR3 DNA reads as TGTGCCAGCAGTTACTCGGGGAGGCACAATGAGCAGTTCTTC.

There are a few counts of this clonotype. V and J are TRBV7-9 and TRBJ2-3; perhaps TRBD2 as D (7 bases). Trimming removed 4 bases from V and 1 base from J, with 18 bases in between. Germline CDR1 SEHNR, CDR2 FQNEAQ (reference sequence). This CDR3 is built from 17 residues. The CDR3 region has the DNA TGTGCCAGCAGCTCCCCCGAGAGGCGGGGGCGCACAGATACGCAGTATTTT. Amino acids: CASSSPERRGRTDTQYF.

Regarding this clonotype: A read error may explain this, as a much larger clone is one base away. V is TRBV6-1 and J is TRBJ2-1, with a tentative D call TRBD2 (6 bases). The germline V gene encodes CDR1 MNHNS and CDR2 SASEGT. The CDR3 sequence is 13 residues long. V lost 5 bases, J lost 8 bases, and 13 bases lay in between. CDR3 nucleotide sequence: TGTGCCAGCAGTTACCAACCGGGGGATGAGCAGTTCTTC. Protein sequence: CASSYQPGDEQFF.

The V gene is TRBV18, the J gene TRBJ2-6; D unresolved. Germline V CDR1 and CDR2: KGHSH, LQKENI. This CDR3 is 16 amino acids long. V gave up 3 bases and J gave up 2 bases, with 11 bases separating them. The CDR3 DNA follows: TGTGCCAGCTCACCGGCGGTCAGTGCTGGGGCCAACGTCCTGACTTTC. It is translated as CASSPAVSAGANVLTF. Combining the CDR3 with reference TRBV18 and TRBJ2-6 gives the whole variable domain NAGVMQNPRHLVRRRGQEARLRCSPMKGHSHVYWYRQLPEEGLKFMVYLQKENIIDESGMPKERFSAEFPKEGPSILRIQQVVRGDSAAYFCASSPAVSAGANVLTFGAGSRLTVL.

This clonotype was observed a handful of times. V and J are TRBV7-2 and TRBJ2-7; 7 bases are a match to TRBD2. J gave up 9 bases and V 0 bases, and 14 bases lay outside the gene matches. From germline, CDR1 is SGHTA and CDR2 FQGNSA. This CDR3 is 16 amino acids long. The CDR3 DNA sequence: TGTGCCAGCAGCTTAGCGGGGAGGGGTGGGCGAGGCGGGCAGTACTTC. Its translation is CASSLAGRGGRGGQYF.

In this sample, this clonotype is medium-sized. This chain uses TRBV5-4 with TRBJ2-5; 9 bases match TRBD2. Germline values: CDR1 SGHNT, CDR2 YYREEE (reference sequence). The CDR3 sequence is 16 residues long. Trimming cost V 1 base and J 5 bases; bases outside gene matches: 9. The CDR3 is CASSLRLAGIGETQYF. The CDR3 DNA reads as TGTGCCAGCAGCTTGAGGCTAGCGGGGATCGGGGAGACCCAGTACTTC.

This clonotype is classed as medium-sized. This chain uses TRBV12-3 or TRBV12-4 with TRBJ2-1; D is ambiguous. The CDR3 runs to 11 residues. Between the trimmed V and J ends, which lost 3 bases and 9 bases, there was a span of 6 bases. DNA of the CDR3: TGTGCCAGCAGTTTCACGGTTGAGCAGTTCTTC. Protein: CASSFTVEQFF.